This is a list of T cell receptor beta chains from one sample in a study of beta chain features in type 1 diabetes. Sequencing used immunoSEQ multiplex PCR; TCRdb keeps in-frame clones, though not all of them. This table holds about 290,000 clones, about 8% found once. The specimen sequenced was central memory CD4+ T cells from blood. These receptors came from a young woman in good health. The CDR3 runs from the conserved cysteine through the conserved F or W. A D gene is named only where the DNA matches it firmly. Only part of the rows carry a size: once, few, many, or a class if the clone is expanded.

J gene	clone size	V gene	D gene	CDR3 length	CDR3 DNA	CDR3 protein
TRBJ2-1	many	TRBV30	TRBD1	14	TGTGCCTCCTCCGGGACAGGGTATTTCAATGAGCAGTTCTTC	CASSGTGYFNEQFF
TRBJ1-6	few	TRBV25-1	-	12	TGTGCCAGCAGTGACCATAATTCACCCCTCCACTTT	CASSDHNSPLHF
TRBJ1-2	-	TRBV7-2	-	12	TGTGCCAGCGACAGAGCTAACTATGGCTACACCTTC	CASDRANYGYTF
TRBJ1-3	many	TRBV19	TRBD1	14	TGTGCCAGTACCCCCGGGACAGCCGGAAACACCATATATTTT	CASTPGTAGNTIYF
TRBJ2-5	-	TRBV18	-	13	TGTGCCAGCTCACCCCCCTCAGGGGAGACCCAGTACTTC	CASSPPSGETQYF
TRBJ1-2	few	TRBV18	-	15	TGTGCCAGCTCAACCGAGGTACCGGAACATTATGGCTACACCTTC	CASSTEVPEHYGYTF
TRBJ1-3	-	TRBV29-1	-	13	TGCAGCGTCGTCTTAAGGGCTGGAAACACCATATATTTT	CSVVLRAGNTIYF
TRBJ2-1	few	TRBV5-1	TRBD1	14	TGCGCCAGCCAGACGACAGGGGCCTACAATGAGCAGTTCTTC	CASQTTGAYNEQFF
TRBJ2-1	few	TRBV18	-	14	TGTGCCAGCTCACCATCTAACGCCTACAATGAGCAGTTCTTC	CASSPSNAYNEQFF
TRBJ2-3	-	TRBV4-2	TRBD2	15	TGTGCCAGCAGCCAAGTTCGAACTAGCGAAGATACGCAGTATTTT	CASSQVRTSEDTQYF
TRBJ2-7	many	TRBV30	-	14	TGTGCCTGGAGCGACGCTCGGGGGATCTACGAGCAGTACTTC	CAWSDARGIYEQYF
TRBJ1-4	many	TRBV19	TRBD1	17	TGTGCCAGTTCCCCGAACAGGGGTTTTGCCACTAATGAAAAACTGTTTTTT	CASSPNRGFATNEKLFF
TRBJ1-1	-	TRBV7-7	-	13	TGTGCCAGCAGTCAAGGCCACGGAGGTGAAGCTTTCTTT	CASSQGHGGEAFF
TRBJ1-6	few	TRBV25-1	-	12	TGTGCCAGCAGCCGGGGGCATTCACCCCTCCACTTT	CASSRGHSPLHF
TRBJ2-5	-	TRBV11-2	-	16	TGTGCCAGCAGCTTATCGAAGGGAAGCATGGGCGAGACCCAGTACTTC	CASSLSKGSMGETQYF
TRBJ1-1	many	TRBV4-1	-	17	TGCGCCAGCAGCCAAGATATCGTGGGACTGATGAACACTGAAGCTTTCTTT	CASSQDIVGLMNTEAFF